This T cell receptor (beta chain) was retrieved from a study of blood T cell repertoires in COVID-19. The assay was immunoSEQ multiplex PCR, and TCRdb's table has in-frame clones only and misses some. The data contain about 210,000 clones, about nine tenths of them singletons. Membership in each cohort depended on participant-reported clinical history. V gave up 0 bases and J gave up 5 bases; unmatched junction bases: 3. This CDR3 is built from 14 residues. Germline lookup yields CDR1 SGDLS and CDR2 YYNGEE. The receptor was isolated from a man younger than 30 with acute COVID-19. The genes are TRBV9 and TRBJ2-3; 7 bases match TRBD2. Sample: PBMCs or T cells enriched from blood (not recorded which). CDR3 loop: CASSVGLAGDTQYF. The CDR3 coding sequence is TGTGCCAGCAGCGTAGGATTAGCGGGAGATACGCAGTATTTT. The whole variable domain, remainder taken from reference TRBV9 and TRBJ2-3, is DSGVTQTPKHLITATGQRVTLRCSPRSGDLSVYWYQQSLDQGLQFLIQYYNGEERAKGNILERFSAQQFPDLHSELNLSSLELGDSALYFCASSVGLAGDTQYFGPGTRLTVL.